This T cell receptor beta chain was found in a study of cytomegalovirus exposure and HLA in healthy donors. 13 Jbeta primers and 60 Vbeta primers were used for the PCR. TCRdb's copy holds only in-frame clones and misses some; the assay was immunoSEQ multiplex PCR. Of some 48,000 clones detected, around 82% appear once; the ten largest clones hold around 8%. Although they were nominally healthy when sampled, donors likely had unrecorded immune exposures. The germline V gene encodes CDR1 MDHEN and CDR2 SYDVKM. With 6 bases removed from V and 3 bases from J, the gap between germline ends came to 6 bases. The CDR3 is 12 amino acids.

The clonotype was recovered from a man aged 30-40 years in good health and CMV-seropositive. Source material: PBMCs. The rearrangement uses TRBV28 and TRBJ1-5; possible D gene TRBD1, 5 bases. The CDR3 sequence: CASRGPNQPQHF. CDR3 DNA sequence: TGTGCCAGCAGGGGGCCCAATCAGCCCCAGCATTTT.